The 9 T cell receptor beta chains below all came from one sample that was sequenced in a study of beta chain features in type 1 diabetes. All of the isolated RNA was reverse transcribed, so expressed TCRB transcripts were sequenced. Profiling relied on immunoSEQ multiplex PCR, and the TCRdb table lists in-frame clones only, not all of them. The profile shows roughly 150,000 clones, 8.5% to 14% of them singletons. Sequences were obtained from central memory CD4+ T cells from blood. These receptors came from a man younger than 30 in good health.

This clone was counted only a few times. V and J are TRBV4-2 and TRBJ2-5; possibly TRBD1 for D (5 bases). TRBJ2-7 matches the DNA end more closely, so the J call is doubtful. Germline V gene lookup returns CDR1 LGHNA and CDR2 YNFKEQ. The CDR3 sequence is 15 residues long. The CDR3 loop is CASSQGDSESYEQYF. CDR3 DNA sequence: TGTGCCAGCAGCCAAGGAGACAGTGAATCCTACGAGCAGTACTTC.

This clone occurred many times. Other DNA sequences within the sample encode an identical CDR3. The V and J genes are TRBV7-2 and TRBJ2-7; 8 nucleotides match TRBD2. Germline V gene sequence: CDR1 SGHTA, CDR2 FQGNSA. This CDR3 has 15 residues. V was clipped by 1 base and J by 5 bases; unmatched bases: 7. The CDR3 sequence is CASSLGSGVADEQYF. CDR3 sequence (DNA): TGTGCCAGCAGCTTAGGTAGCGGGGTGGCGGACGAGCAGTACTTC.

There are a few counts of this clone. This chain joins TRBV11-2 and TRBJ1-1, with 8 bases aligning to TRBD1. The V segment lost 6 bases and the J segment 5 bases; nucleotides outside the gene matches: 2. CDR1 is SGHAT, CDR2 FQNNGV, per germline. The CDR3 spans 12 residues. The CDR3 DNA is TGTGCCAGCAGACGGACAGGGACTGAAGCTTTCTTT. This codes for CASRRTGTEAFF.

This clone showed up just once. The chain is built from TRBV6-5 and TRBJ2-3; 8 bases are shared with TRBD2. The CDR3 covers 15 residues. The germline V gene has CDR1 MNHEY and CDR2 SVGAGI. With V trimmed by 5 bases and J by 4 bases, 8 bases remained unmatched. The CDR3 DNA sequence: TGTGCCAGCAGTGCTAGCGGGTGGCCCCCAGATACGCAGTATTTT. This gives the protein CASSASGWPPDTQYF.

The chain joins TRBV5-4 to TRBJ2-3, with 10 bases matching TRBD2. The J segment lost 7 bases and the V segment lost 5 bases, leaving 7 bases of the junction unmatched. This CDR3 spans 14 amino acids. Germline assignment: CDR1 SGHNT and CDR2 YYREEE (reference sequence). The CDR3 region is CASRASGSRNTQYF. CDR3 DNA: TGTGCCAGCAGGGCTAGCGGGAGCCGAAATACGCAGTATTTT.

This clone showed up just a few times. V usage is TRBV5-1 and J usage is TRBJ2-1; TRBD2 might be the D (6 bases). The CDR3 covers 15 residues. CDR1 SGHRS and CDR2 YFSETQ come from the germline V gene. V was shortened by 1 base and J by 8 bases, with 16 bases between the two germline ends. The CDR3 is CASSLRGTPRDEQFF. The CDR3 nucleotides read TGCGCCAGCAGCTTGCGGGGGACCCCCCGGGATGAGCAGTTCTTC.

This clone came up many times. CDR3 amino acids: CASSTKLSTDTQYF. In DNA form, the CDR3 reads TGTGCCAGCAGCACTAAGCTTAGCACAGATACGCAGTATTTT. The V and J genes are TRBV5-4 and TRBJ2-3; no reliable D call. Germline CDR1 is SGHNT and CDR2 is YYREEE (reference sequence). Trimming removed 4 bases at V and 0 bases at J, with 9 bases between. This CDR3 comprises 14 residues.

This clone was seen a handful of times. This chain connects TRBV15 to TRBJ2-1; D unresolved. V was cut by 0 bases and J by 6 bases, with 6 bases left in between. Germline-derived CDR1 and CDR2 are LNHNV and YYDKDF (reference sequence). The CDR3 is 13 residues long. This CDR3 is CATSRDPLNEQFF. DNA for the CDR3: TGTGCCACCAGCAGAGATCCCCTCAATGAGCAGTTCTTC.

There are a few counts of this clone. The chain recombines TRBV9 with TRBJ2-4; 10 bases agree with TRBD1. The CDR3 extends over 15 amino acids. CDR1 SGDLS and CDR2 YYNGEE come from the germline V gene. With V trimmed by 0 bases and J by 7 bases, 4 bases remained unmatched. The CDR3 region is CASSVGWDRGNIQYF. In DNA form, the CDR3 reads TGTGCCAGCAGCGTAGGGTGGGACAGGGGTAACATTCAGTACTTC.